The 17 T cell receptor beta chains presented below share a single source sample, sequenced in a study of blood T cell repertoires in COVID-19 (TCRdb year 2020). The library was prepared using the immunoSEQ multiplex PCR assay. The immuneACCESS repertoire file appears here via TCRdb, limited to in-frame rearrangements. These files lack a portion of the clones; in checked studies, under half of the deficit traces to unresolved V genes, and the cause of the others is not known. Within this sample are about 120,000 clones, with around four fifths of them counted one time only. Approximately 7% of the sample is in the top ten clones. The sequenced sample consisted of peripheral blood. The source of these receptors is a man between 65 and 85 years old with active or convalescent COVID-19.

The chain joins TRBV6-5 to TRBJ2-5; D may be TRBD1 (5 bases). The CDR3 loop spans 12 amino acids. In germline, CDR1 is MNHEY, CDR2 SVGAGI. Trimming removed 6 bases at V and 2 bases at J, with 7 bases between. CDR3 amino acids: CASRDTQETQYF. The CDR3 nucleotides read TGTGCCAGCAGGGACACTCAAGAGACCCAGTACTTC.

V and J are TRBV7-2 and TRBJ2-7; perhaps TRBD1 as D (7 bases). The CDR3 loop spans 18 amino acids. Trimming shortened V by 3 bases and J by 3 bases, and 24 bases separated the two germline ends. Germline V gene lookup returns CDR1 SGHTA and CDR2 FQGNSA. The DNA of the CDR3 is TGTGCCAGCAGCTTTCGGAGGGGGCTCGAGCGGGCGATCTACGAGCAGTACTTC. Residues: CASSFRRGLERAIYEQYF.

A single count supports this clone. This chain uses TRBV2 with TRBJ1-1; tentative D call: TRBD1 (6 bases). V was shortened by 8 bases and J by 4 bases, with 14 bases between the two germline ends. CDR3 length: 13 amino acids. Germline CDR1 is SNHLY and CDR2 is FYNNEI. CDR3 in DNA: TGTGCCAGCGCAACAGGGATTGGCACTGAAGCTTTCTTT. The encoded protein is CASATGIGTEAFF.

This clone was seen only once. The chain has TRBV6-5 and TRBJ2-7, with a tentative D call TRBD2 (5 bases). The ends were cut back, 5 bases at V and 3 bases at J, with 8 bases in the middle. CDR3 length: 12 amino acids. Germline loops: CDR1 MNHEY, CDR2 SVGAGI. CDR3 nucleotides: TGTGCCAGCAGTCCTAGCCGCTACGAGCAGTACTTC. The encoded protein is CASSPSRYEQYF.

This sequence joins TRBV3-1 (or the pseudogene TRBV3-2) and TRBJ1-2; TRBD1 might be the D (5 bases). Germline lookup yields CDR1 LGHDT and CDR2 YNNKEL (reference sequence). Between the trimmed V and J ends, which lost 8 bases and 0 bases, there was a span of 13 bases. CDR3 length equals 14 residues. CDR3 in DNA: TGTGCCAGCCCTCCTGGACACCCTAACTATGGCTACACCTTC. Amino acids: CASPPGHPNYGYTF.

This chain uses TRBV11-2 with TRBJ2-5; TRBD1 agrees at 11 bases. The CDR3 consists of 16 residues. J was trimmed by 4 bases and V by 0 bases; bases with no gene match: 4. Germline loops: CDR1 SGHAT, CDR2 FQNNGV. The chain's CDR3 is CASSLDRTGGAETQYF. CDR3 bases: TGTGCCAGCAGCTTAGACAGGACAGGGGGCGCAGAGACCCAGTACTTC.

The rearrangement uses TRBV19 and TRBJ2-7; 7 nucleotides match TRBD1. The junction had 5 bases not matched to a gene; V was cut back by 6 bases and J by 3 bases. Per the germline V gene, CDR1 is LNHDA and CDR2 is SQIVND (reference sequence). There are 13 residues in the CDR3. Here the CDR3 reads CASRSGQDYEQYF. The CDR3 DNA sequence: TGTGCCAGTAGGTCTGGACAGGACTACGAGCAGTACTTC.

The genes are TRBV12-5 and TRBJ2-7; the match to TRBD1 covers 8 bases. J gave up 2 bases and V 1 base, and 1 base lay outside the gene matches. The CDR3 runs to 14 residues. Germline CDR1 and CDR2: LGHNT and FRNRAP. The CDR3 nucleotides read TGTGCTAGTGGTTTGGGACAGGGGACCTACGAGCAGTACTTC. It translates to CASGLGQGTYEQYF.

V usage is TRBV6-2 or TRBV6-3 and J usage is TRBJ2-3, with D maybe TRBD1 (6 bases). The germline CDR1 and CDR2 sequences are MNHEY and SVGEGT. The CDR3 spans 15 residues. The germline V and J ends were trimmed by 6 bases and 2 bases, with 15 bases remaining between them. This CDR3 is CASSRQDRYTDTQYF. As DNA, the CDR3 is TGTGCCAGCAGCAGACAGGACAGATACACAGATACGCAGTATTTT.

J is TRBJ2-5 and V is TRBV3-1 (or the pseudogene TRBV3-2), with TRBD2 matching over 12 bases. The CDR3 contains 16 residues. Germline-derived CDR1 and CDR2 are LGHDT and YNNKEL (reference sequence). V lost 4 bases, J lost 5 bases, and 8 bases stayed unmatched. CDR3 sequence: CASSRASGRALETQYF. CDR3 in DNA: TGTGCCAGCAGCCGGGCTAGCGGGAGGGCCCTTGAGACCCAGTACTTC.

This chain joins TRBV7-2 and TRBJ1-6, with TRBD1 matching over 8 bases. J lost 10 bases, V lost 4 bases, and 12 bases had no gene match. The germline gives CDR1 SGHTA, CDR2 FQGNSA. The CDR3 runs 16 residues. The CDR3 spells CASSSSDRAGWSPLHF. DNA for the CDR3: TGTGCCAGCAGCTCCTCGGACAGGGCAGGCTGGTCACCCCTCCACTTT. Together with reference TRBV7-2 and TRBJ1-6, the CDR3 gives the full variable domain: GAGVSQSPSNKVTEKGKDVELRCDPISGHTALYWYRQSLGQGLEFLIYFQGNSAPDKSGLPSDRFSAERTGGSVSTLTIQRTQQEDSAVYLCASSSSDRAGWSPLHFGNGTRLTVT.

CDR3 in amino acids: CASSIGSSSYEQYF. In nucleotides, the CDR3 is TGTGCCAGTAGTATTGGTAGCAGCTCCTACGAGCAGTACTTC. The chain is built from TRBV19 and TRBJ2-7; D uncertain. From germline, CDR1 is LNHDA and CDR2 SQIVND (reference sequence). The CDR3 length is 14 residues. V lost 3 bases and J lost 0, with 9 bases in between.

The table lists this clone with a count of one. This chain joins TRBV13 and TRBJ2-5; D is perhaps TRBD2 (5 bases). V was trimmed by 2 bases and J by 4 bases, leaving 11 bases between them. Germline V gene data show CDR1 as PRHDT and CDR2 as FYEKMQ (reference sequence). The CDR3 has 14 residues. The CDR3 protein is CASSLRGPIETQYF. As DNA, the CDR3 is TGTGCCAGCAGCTTAAGAGGGCCGATAGAGACCCAGTACTTC.

The chain recombines TRBV19 with TRBJ2-3; 7 bases match TRBD2. Looked up from germline, CDR1 is LNHDA and CDR2 is SQIVND (reference sequence). The CDR3 extends over 16 amino acids. V was pared by 1 base and J by 4 bases, with 8 bases of the junction left unmatched. This CDR3 reads CASSIGLAASPDTQYF. CDR3 nucleotides: TGTGCCAGTAGTATAGGCCTAGCGGCGTCCCCAGATACGCAGTATTTT.

The V call is TRBV12-5, the J call TRBJ2-3, with unresolved D. V lost 0 bases to trimming and J lost 6 bases, with 7 bases between them. The V gene's germline CDR1 is LGHNT and CDR2 FRNRAP. The CDR3 extends over 13 amino acids. In DNA, the CDR3 is TGTGCTAGTGGTTTGGTACCCGGGGATACGCAGTATTTT. Translation: CASGLVPGDTQYF.

The gene calls are TRBV6-5 and TRBJ2-7, with TRBD1 matching over 9 bases. In germline, CDR1 is MNHEY, CDR2 SVGAGI. The CDR3 covers 14 residues. Germline trimming cut 5 bases from V and 7 bases from J; bases unmatched to any gene: 9. CDR3 in DNA: TGTGCCAGCAGTACCACAGGGGGCGCGGGTGAGCAGTACTTC. Translating gives CASSTTGGAGEQYF.

J is TRBJ1-2 and V is TRBV7-6, with 10 bases fitting TRBD1. This CDR3 has 15 amino acids. After removal of 5 bases from V and 8 bases from J, the junction contained 11 bases not matched to a gene. Germline lookup yields CDR1 SGHVS and CDR2 FNYEAQ. The CDR3 nucleotides read TGTGCCAGCAGCGCCTCGGACAGGGGGATACAGGGCTACACCTTC. It codes for CASSASDRGIQGYTF.